These T cell receptor beta chains were read from a single sample in a study of neurological immune-mediated disorders. TCRdb recomputed calls from the 5' RACE reads with MiXCR, one row per CDR3 protein. This sample has some 86,000 distinct CDR3 sequences; around 2.6% occur once, and the top ten carry over 0.95%. Sample: PBMCs. Every receptor here comes from a woman aged 25 to 39 with multiple sclerosis. The CDR3 runs from the conserved cysteine through the conserved F or W. Fields, in order: clone size, D gene, V gene, J gene, CDR3 DNA, CDR3 protein. The D gene is left open where the match is weak. Part of the rows lack a size; the others show once, few, many or a class for expanded clones.

clone_size: many
d_call: NA
v_call: TRBV7-8
j_call: TRBJ2-7
cdr3_nt: TGTGCCAGCAGCTTATACGGTCCTGGTGGCTACGAGCAGTACTTC
cdr3_aa: CASSLYGPGGYEQYF

clone_size: few
d_call: NA
v_call: TRBV5-5
j_call: TRBJ2-1
cdr3_nt: TGTGCCAGCAGCCCTTGGGACGGTGAGCAGTTCTTC
cdr3_aa: CASSPWDGEQFF

clone_size: many
d_call: NA
v_call: TRBV20-1
j_call: TRBJ1-6
cdr3_nt: TGCAGTGCTAGAGATCGCCAGGGGTGGAATTCACCCCTCCACTTT
cdr3_aa: CSARDRQGWNSPLHF

clone_size: many
d_call: TRBD1
v_call: TRBV5-1
j_call: TRBJ2-1
cdr3_nt: TGCGCCAGCAGCTTGGGCGGACAGGTCAATGAGCAGTTCTTC
cdr3_aa: CASSLGGQVNEQFF

clone_size: few
d_call: NA
v_call: TRBV3-1
j_call: TRBJ2-7
cdr3_nt: TGTGCCAGCAGAAGATCCGGGACCCCGGGCTACGAGCAGTACTTC
cdr3_aa: CASRRSGTPGYEQYF

clone_size: NA
d_call: TRBD1
v_call: TRBV7-2
j_call: TRBJ1-6
cdr3_nt: TGTGCCAGCAGCTGGGGACAGGGATCAAATTCACCCCTCCACTTT
cdr3_aa: CASSWGQGSNSPLHF

clone_size: many
d_call: NA
v_call: TRBV6-2/TRBV6-3
j_call: TRBJ1-2
cdr3_nt: TGTGCCAGCAGTACCTCCACAGGACCCTCGGCCGGCTACACCTTC
cdr3_aa: CASSTSTGPSAGYTF

clone_size: many
d_call: NA
v_call: TRBV6-2/TRBV6-3
j_call: TRBJ2-7
cdr3_nt: TGTGCCAGCGGTGGACAGCCCTCCTACGAGCAGTACTTC
cdr3_aa: CASGGQPSYEQYF

clone_size: many
d_call: TRBD2
v_call: TRBV29-1
j_call: TRBJ2-1
cdr3_nt: TGCAGCGCTTCGACTAGCGGCGCCTACAATGAGCAGTTCTTC
cdr3_aa: CSASTSGAYNEQFF

clone_size: many
d_call: TRBD2
v_call: TRBV12-3/TRBV12-4
j_call: TRBJ2-2
cdr3_nt: TGTGCCAGTCGTGCGGGAGTGCTGAACACCGGGGAGCTGTTTTTT
cdr3_aa: CASRAGVLNTGELFF

clone_size: few
d_call: NA
v_call: TRBV5-1
j_call: TRBJ2-6
cdr3_nt: TGCGCCAGCAGCTTTATGGGCAGTGGCAGCTCTGGGGCCAACGTCCTGACTTTC
cdr3_aa: CASSFMGSGSSGANVLTF

clone_size: many
d_call: TRBD1
v_call: TRBV24-1
j_call: TRBJ2-3
cdr3_nt: TGTGCCACCAGTGACGATCAAGGGGGCGCAGATACGCAGTATTTT
cdr3_aa: CATSDDQGGADTQYF

clone_size: many
d_call: NA
v_call: TRBV9
j_call: TRBJ2-7
cdr3_nt: TGTGCCAGCAGCATCAGCGGCGAGAAGTACTACGAGCAGTACTTC
cdr3_aa: CASSISGEKYYEQYF

clone_size: many
d_call: TRBD1
v_call: TRBV14
j_call: TRBJ1-2
cdr3_nt: TGTGCCAGCAGTGATACAGGGGAGGCTGGCTACACCTTC
cdr3_aa: CASSDTGEAGYTF

clone_size: many
d_call: NA
v_call: TRBV5-1
j_call: TRBJ2-4
cdr3_nt: TGCGCCAGCAGCTTGGATGGGAACATTCAGTACTTC
cdr3_aa: CASSLDGNIQYF

clone_size: many
d_call: NA
v_call: TRBV2
j_call: TRBJ2-1
cdr3_nt: TGTGCCAGCAGTGCGACGGGCAATGAGCAGTTCTTC
cdr3_aa: CASSATGNEQFF

clone_size: many
d_call: NA
v_call: TRBV29-1
j_call: TRBJ1-5
cdr3_nt: TGCAGCGTTGAAGCGGAGGGCCAGCCCCAGCATTTT
cdr3_aa: CSVEAEGQPQHF

clone_size: many
d_call: NA
v_call: TRBV29-1
j_call: TRBJ1-1
cdr3_nt: TGCAGCGCGCCACAGGGCACTGAAGCTTTCTTT
cdr3_aa: CSAPQGTEAFF

clone_size: many
d_call: TRBD2
v_call: TRBV12-3/TRBV12-4
j_call: TRBJ2-2
cdr3_nt: TGTGCCAGCAGTTTCCTAACTAGCGGCGCGAACACCGGGGAGCTGTTTTTT
cdr3_aa: CASSFLTSGANTGELFF

clone_size: many
d_call: TRBD1
v_call: TRBV5-1
j_call: TRBJ2-1
cdr3_nt: TGCGCCAGCAGCACCCAGGGGGCAGGGGACAATGAGCAGTTCTTC
cdr3_aa: CASSTQGAGDNEQFF

clone_size: many
d_call: NA
v_call: TRBV7-9
j_call: TRBJ2-5
cdr3_nt: TGTGCCAGCAGCCGACAGCAAGAGACCCAGTACTTC
cdr3_aa: CASSRQQETQYF

clone_size: many
d_call: TRBD2
v_call: TRBV4-3
j_call: TRBJ2-1
cdr3_nt: TGCGCCAGCAGCCAAGATGTACCTAGCGGGGGAGACAATGAGCAGTTCTTC
cdr3_aa: CASSQDVPSGGDNEQFF

clone_size: NA
d_call: NA
v_call: TRBV6-5
j_call: TRBJ2-2
cdr3_nt: TGTGCCAGCAGTTACTCTGGGGAGAACACCGGGGAGCTGTTTTTT
cdr3_aa: CASSYSGENTGELFF

clone_size: many
d_call: TRBD1
v_call: TRBV29-1
j_call: TRBJ2-5
cdr3_nt: TGCAGCGGGGACAGGGAGTCAGAGACCCAGTACTTC
cdr3_aa: CSGDRESETQYF

clone_size: many
d_call: NA
v_call: TRBV20-1
j_call: TRBJ1-2
cdr3_nt: TGCAGTGCTAGAAAGGGACTCACTAACTATGGCTACACCTTC
cdr3_aa: CSARKGLTNYGYTF

clone_size: many
d_call: NA
v_call: TRBV18
j_call: TRBJ1-1
cdr3_nt: TGTGCCAGCTGTGCGGGGGCCGATACTGAAGCTTTCTTT
cdr3_aa: CASCAGADTEAFF

clone_size: many
d_call: TRBD2
v_call: TRBV5-1
j_call: TRBJ2-7
cdr3_nt: TGCGCCAGCAGCTTGGGGGAGGCTAGCGGCTGGGATGAGCAGTACTTC
cdr3_aa: CASSLGEASGWDEQYF

clone_size: many
d_call: NA
v_call: TRBV7-9
j_call: TRBJ1-5
cdr3_nt: TGTGCCAGCAGCCCAGGTGGTCCCCAGCATTTT
cdr3_aa: CASSPGGPQHF

clone_size: few
d_call: NA
v_call: TRBV4-2
j_call: TRBJ2-7
cdr3_nt: TGTGCCAGCAGCCCGGACAGCTCCTACGAGCAGTACTTC
cdr3_aa: CASSPDSSYEQYF